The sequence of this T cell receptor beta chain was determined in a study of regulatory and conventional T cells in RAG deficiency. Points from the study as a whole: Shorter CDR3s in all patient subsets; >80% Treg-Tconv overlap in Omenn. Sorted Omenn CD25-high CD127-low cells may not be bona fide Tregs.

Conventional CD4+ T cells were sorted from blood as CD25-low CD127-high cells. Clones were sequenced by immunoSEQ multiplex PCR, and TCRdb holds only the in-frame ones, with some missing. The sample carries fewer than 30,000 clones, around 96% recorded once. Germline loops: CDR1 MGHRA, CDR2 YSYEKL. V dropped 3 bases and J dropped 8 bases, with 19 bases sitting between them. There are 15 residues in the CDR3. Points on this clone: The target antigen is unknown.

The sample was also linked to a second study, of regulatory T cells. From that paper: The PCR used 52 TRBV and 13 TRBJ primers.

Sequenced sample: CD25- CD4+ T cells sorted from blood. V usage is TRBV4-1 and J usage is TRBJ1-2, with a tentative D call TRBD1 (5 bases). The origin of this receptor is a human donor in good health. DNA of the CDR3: TGCGCCAGCAGCCATATAGTACAGGTACTTGAAGGCTACACCTTC. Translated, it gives CASSHIVQVLEGYTF.